This T cell receptor beta chain was obtained from a study of RUNX1 and TCR beta rearrangement in T-cell leukemia (dated by TCRdb to about 2020). Study-wide context: The comparison of TCR beta rearrangements and CDR3 junctions set some 13 T-ALLs carrying mono-allelic acquired RUNX1 mutations against approximately 10 T-ALLs that were RUNX1 wildtype. GRAALL-2003 and GRAALL-2005 were the multicentric trials. The RUNX1 wildtype T-ALLs were chosen to have at least incomplete clonal TCR beta rearrangements, which allowed D1 segments to be compared with D2 segments. RUNX1 mutation status of the T-ALL cases had been determined in an earlier study. TCR beta rearrangements in human T-ALL were analyzed for comparison with results obtained from a Runx1 knockout mouse model. The RUNX1 wildtype T-ALLs were matched on an immature maturation arrest stage, which was defined as the absence of cytoplasmic or surface TCR beta protein. The RUNX1-mutated T-ALLs covered a wider range of maturation arrest stages, including cases that were arrested before TCR beta rearrangement began. Genescan analysis following EuroClonality multiplex PCR on genomic DNA was used to assess TCR rearrangements. Every RUNX1 mutation in the mutated group was heterozygous, with roughly nine located in the Runt homology domain and a few in the transactivation domain. Results the study describes overall, beyond this receptor: Fewer RUNX1-mutated T-ALLs carried clonal TCR beta rearrangements (about 63%) than reported for T-ALL generally (over 75%). In clonal rearrangements, TCR beta D1 segment usage was not significantly different between RUNX1-mutated (about 83%) and wildtype (about 60%) T-ALLs. Usage of the TCR beta J1 cluster was similar in RUNX1-mutated and wildtype T-ALLs, showing no significant difference. TCR beta CDR3 length or D segment truncation in T-ALLs could not be evaluated because too few clonal rearrangements were available.

On this clonotype itself: Its recognized antigen is unknown. No much larger clonotype is one base removed from it; base qualities were not supplied.

For oncotyping and quantification of minimal residual disease, T-ALL samples were taken at diagnosis from children and adults treated according to protocol. From the germline V gene, CDR1 is MDHEN and CDR2 is SYDVKM. V is pared back by 7 bases and J by 5 bases, with 15 bases lying between the germline termini. The CDR3 goes from the cysteine to the phenylalanine over 13 residues. The DNA shown is the 39-base CDR3, in frame from base 1. Libraries were prepared through PCR. The sample was run on an Illumina MiSeq. TCR beta DJ and VDJ rearrangements were characterized by next generation amplicon sequencing. The original pipeline was this. Amplicon sequencing data were analyzed with the Vidjil software to identify clonal TCR beta rearrangements. Two-tailed Fisher exact tests compared TCR beta rearrangement characteristics between RUNX1-mutated and wildtype groups. TCRdb handled the public reads itself, with Q25 trimming in fastp and clone calling in MiXCR, and kept productive beta chains. Merged by CDR3 protein, the rows form single entries marked with the most common genes and DNA. The V and J calls and clone size are TCRdb's, not the authors'. For this sample the table gives around 590 distinct CDR3 sequences, of which approximately 41% were detected only once. The top ten clones comprise roughly 98% of the sample.

The chain employs TRBV28 and TRBJ2-7; a confident D gene designation cannot be given. The sample was blood. The sequence came from a female donor with T-cell acute lymphoblastic leukemia. The DNA reads as follows: TGTGCCAGCAAAAGGAAGGGAATCCACGAGCAGTACTTC. Its protein is CASKRKGIHEQYF.